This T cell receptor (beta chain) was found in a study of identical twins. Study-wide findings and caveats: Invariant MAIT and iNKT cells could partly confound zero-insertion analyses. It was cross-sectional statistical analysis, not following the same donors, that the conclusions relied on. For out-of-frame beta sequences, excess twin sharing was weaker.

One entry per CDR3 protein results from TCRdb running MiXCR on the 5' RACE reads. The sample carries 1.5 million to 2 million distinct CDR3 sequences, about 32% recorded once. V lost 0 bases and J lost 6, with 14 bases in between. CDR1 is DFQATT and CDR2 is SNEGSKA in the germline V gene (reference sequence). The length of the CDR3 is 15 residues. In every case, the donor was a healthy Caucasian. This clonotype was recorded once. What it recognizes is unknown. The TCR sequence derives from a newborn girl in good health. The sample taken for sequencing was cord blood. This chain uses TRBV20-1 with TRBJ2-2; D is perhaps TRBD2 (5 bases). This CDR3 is CSARELDGIAGELFF. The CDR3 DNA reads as TGCAGTGCTAGAGAACTAGATGGGATCGCCGGGGAGCTGTTTTTT.